This is a list of T cell receptor beta chains from one sample in a study of cytomegalovirus exposure and HLA in healthy donors. The assay was immunoSEQ multiplex PCR, and TCRdb's table has in-frame clones only and misses some. The top ten clones hold 2% to 2.5% of a sample with about 160,000 clones, just under 85% of them seen once. The specimen was PBMCs. Every receptor here comes from a man aged 25-45 years in good health and CMV-seropositive. The CDR3 runs from the conserved cysteine through the conserved F or W. A D gene is named only where the DNA matches it firmly. Clone size is stated in some rows and not others, as once, few, many or a class when expanded.

abundance	j_gene	d_gene	v_gene	CDR3nt	CDR3aa
NA	TRBJ1-2	TRBD1	TRBV6-5	TGTGCCAGCAGTTACTACTCCCCTGGACAGGAAAATGGCTACACCTTC	CASSYYSPGQENGYTF
NA	TRBJ2-7	TRBD1	TRBV18	TGTGCCAGCTCATCGGGACAGGGGAGTCAAGGCTACGAGCAGTACTTC	CASSSGQGSQGYEQYF
NA	TRBJ2-1	TRBD2	TRBV11-2	TGTGCCAGCAGCTCATACGGAGGACTAGCGGGGGGTGAGCAGTTCTTC	CASSSYGGLAGGEQFF
once	TRBJ2-5	NA	TRBV4-1	TGCGCCAGCAGCCAAGAGACTATAGAGACCCAGTACTTC	CASSQETIETQYF
NA	TRBJ2-7	TRBD2	TRBV13	TGTGCCAGCAGAATAGCGGGACACTTTCACTCCTACGAGCAGTACTTC	CASRIAGHFHSYEQYF
NA	TRBJ1-5	NA	TRBV6-6	TGTGCCAGCAGCGAACCGGGACTGATTAATCAGCCCCAGCATTTT	CASSEPGLINQPQHF
NA	TRBJ2-1	NA	TRBV29-1	TGCAGCGTTGGGGGACTCCGATGGGCTAGCAGCTACAATGAGCAGTTCTTC	CSVGGLRWASSYNEQFF
NA	TRBJ1-6	TRBD1	TRBV7-2	TGTGCCAGCAGCTTAGTCCGGGCAGGGGGCACTTCACCCCTCCACTTT	CASSLVRAGGTSPLHF
NA	TRBJ2-7	TRBD2	TRBV14	TGTGCCAGCAGCCATTGGACTAGCGGTTCCTACGAGCAGTACTTC	CASSHWTSGSYEQYF
once	TRBJ1-2	NA	TRBV9	TGTGCCAGCAGCGGCGGGAGTCAAGGGGGTGCTAACTATGGCTACACCTTC	CASSGGSQGGANYGYTF
NA	TRBJ2-5	TRBD2	TRBV4-2	TGTGCCAGCAGCCAGGGACTAGCGCTTGAGACCCAGTACTTC	CASSQGLALETQYF
NA	TRBJ2-3	NA	TRBV7-8	TGTGCCAGCAGCCCCCGGACTCAACTCACAGATACGCAGTATTTT	CASSPRTQLTDTQYF
NA	TRBJ2-7	TRBD2	TRBV18	TGTGCCAGCTCACCGCGGGGGGGCCCTCCCTACGAGCAGTACTTC	CASSPRGGPPYEQYF
NA	TRBJ2-7	TRBD1	TRBV6-6	TGTGCCAGCAGTACCGGGACAGGGACCTACGAGCAGTACTTC	CASSTGTGTYEQYF
NA	TRBJ1-6	NA	TRBV5-4	TGTGCCAGCAGCCCCCGCGGGGGGGATTCACCCCTCCACTTT	CASSPRGGDSPLHF